These 32 T cell receptor beta chains were all obtained from the same sample, sequenced in a study of graft-versus-host responses after intestinal transplantation. Assay: immunoSEQ multiplex PCR; the TCRdb copy retains only in-frame clones and omits some. The data contain 75,000 to 100,000 clones, more than 75% of them singletons. The specimen was PBMCs, collected 255 days after intestinal transplant. These receptors all come from a human patient who received an intestinal transplant, so some T cells may come from the graft donor.

This chain connects TRBV10-1 to TRBJ1-1; 7 positions agree with TRBD1. This CDR3 is built from 18 residues. Germline V gene sequence: CDR1 WNHNN, CDR2 SYGVQD (reference sequence). V shed 5 bases and J 4 bases; nucleotides not matched to a gene: 19. The CDR3 sequence: CASSPRVKGAGGGTEAFF. CDR3 in DNA: TGCGCCAGCAGTCCTCGCGTGAAGGGGGCAGGTGGTGGCACTGAAGCTTTCTTT.

The CDR3 is CASSEAGGSYNEQFF. Written as DNA, the CDR3 is TGTGCCAGCAGTGAAGCGGGAGGCTCCTACAATGAGCAGTTCTTC. The genes are TRBV9 and TRBJ2-1; 9 bases line up with TRBD2. In germline, CDR1 is SGDLS, CDR2 YYNGEE. The CDR3 spans 15 residues. The J segment lost 0 bases and the V segment lost 5 bases, leaving 3 bases of the junction unmatched.

This clone has a single count. The chain combines TRBV11-3 with TRBJ2-1; 7 bases align to TRBD2. Trimming at V came to 0 bases and at J to 5 bases, leaving 1 base not matched to a gene. Per the germline V gene, CDR1 is SGHNT and CDR2 is YENEEA. This CDR3 is built from 14 residues. The CDR3 spells CASSLEAGDNEQFF. DNA of the CDR3: TGTGCCAGCAGCTTAGAGGCGGGAGACAATGAGCAGTTCTTC.

The chain links TRBV27 to TRBJ1-2, with D possibly matching TRBD1 (5 bases). Trimming left V 2 bases short and J 4 bases short, with 17 bases between. The germline V gene encodes CDR1 MNHEY and CDR2 SMNVEV (reference sequence). There are 16 residues in the CDR3. The CDR3 loop is CASSLAWGGQPYGYTF. CDR3 bases: TGTGCCAGCAGTTTAGCGTGGGGCGGCCAGCCCTATGGCTACACCTTC.

The rearrangement uses TRBV2 and TRBJ2-1; D is uncertain. This CDR3 comprises 13 residues. Germline CDR1 SNHLY, CDR2 FYNNEI. The ends were cut back, 3 bases at V and 7 bases at J, with 10 bases in the middle. Here the CDR3 reads CASSDRVWNEQFF. DNA of the CDR3: TGTGCCAGCAGTGATAGGGTTTGGAATGAGCAGTTCTTC.

As concerns this clone: An end of the junction differs from the germline gene, which may be a read error. The V and J genes are TRBV7-7 and TRBJ1-2, with 10 bases that match TRBD1. From germline, CDR1 is SSHAT and CDR2 FNYEAQ (reference sequence). The CDR3 sequence is 16 residues long. CDR3 loop: CASSFDRGREEYGYTF. CDR3 coding DNA: TGTGCTAGCAGCTTTGACAGGGGGCGCGAGGAATATGGCTACACCTTC.

The chain uses TRBV28 and TRBJ1-5, with D possibly TRBD1 on 6 matching bases. V was cut by 7 bases and J by 7 bases, with 26 bases left in between. The germline gives CDR1 MDHEN, CDR2 SYDVKM. The CDR3 is 17 residues long. CDR3 loop: CASTLDLKGGFSQPQHF. CDR3 nucleotide sequence: TGTGCCAGCACTCTGGATCTCAAGGGGGGCTTCAGCCAGCCCCAGCATTTT.

The rearrangement joins TRBV30 to TRBJ1-1; D is unclear. The CDR3 runs 12 residues. The germline V gene has CDR1 GTSNPN and CDR2 SVGIG (reference sequence). The germline V and J ends were trimmed by 1 base and 11 bases, with 14 bases remaining between them. Here the CDR3 DNA reads TGTGCCTGGAGTGCCCTGACGCTGAGGGCTTTCTTT. Its translation is CAWSALTLRAFF.

V is TRBV15 and J is TRBJ2-1, with TRBD2 matching over 10 bases. In germline, CDR1 is LNHNV, CDR2 YYDKDF (reference sequence). V trimming: 2 bases; J trimming: 4 bases; junction bases outside the gene matches: 20. CDR3 length equals 21 residues. The CDR3: CATSRSRVWASGRLRYNEQFF. The CDR3 DNA follows: TGTGCCACCAGCAGATCTAGGGTTTGGGCTAGCGGGAGACTGAGGTACAATGAGCAGTTCTTC.

The DNA of the CDR3 is TGTGCCAGCACCTCGCTTGCACAGGGTGTGAGAGGCTACACCTTC. Its translation is CASTSLAQGVRGYTF. The V gene is TRBV4-2, the J gene TRBJ1-2; maybe TRBD1 (6 bases). Trimming stripped 7 bases from V and 8 bases from J, with 23 bases between. There are 15 residues in the CDR3. The germline CDR1 and CDR2 sequences are LGHNA and YNFKEQ.

V gene TRBV7-9 combines with J gene TRBJ2-1; D gene ambiguous. The V end was cut by 4 bases, the J end by 5 bases, with 6 bases between. Germline CDR1 reads SEHNR; CDR2 reads FQNEAQ (reference sequence). The CDR3 sequence is 12 residues long. The CDR3: CASSSQNNEQFF. The CDR3 DNA reads TGTGCCAGCAGCTCCCAAAACAATGAGCAGTTCTTC.

The V call is TRBV6-1, the J call TRBJ1-1; D possibly corresponds to TRBD1 (6 bases). Germline CDR1 and CDR2: MNHNS and SASEGT. V gave up 5 bases and J gave up 0 bases, with 7 bases separating them. CDR3 length: 13 amino acids. CDR3 coding DNA: TGTGCCAGCAGTCAGGGGCTGAACACTGAAGCTTTCTTT. It specifies CASSQGLNTEAFF.

The chain uses TRBV5-4 and TRBJ1-2, with D uncertain. Germline V gene lookup returns CDR1 SGHNT and CDR2 YYREEE (reference sequence). The CDR3 sequence is 14 residues long. Trimming shortened V by 4 bases and J by 2 bases, and 12 bases separated the two germline ends. CDR3 nucleotide sequence: TGTGCCAGCAGCCAGAGCCAGTTAAACTATGGCTACACCTTC. It is translated as CASSQSQLNYGYTF.

The chain links TRBV19 to TRBJ1-5; unclear D gene. The V and J ends lost 3 bases and 4 bases respectively, with 7 bases between them. CDR1 is LNHDA and CDR2 is SQIVND in the germline V gene (reference sequence). CDR3 length: 13 residues. The CDR3 protein is CASSINLNQPQHF. The CDR3 nucleotides are TGTGCCAGTAGTATCAACCTAAATCAGCCCCAGCATTTT.

The CDR3 loop is CASTPYGYTF. Written as DNA, the CDR3 is TGTGCCAGCACACCCTATGGCTACACCTTC. The chain carries TRBV2 and TRBJ1-2, with D hard to call. CDR3 size: 10 residues. The V and J ends lost 7 bases and 4 bases respectively, with 4 bases between them. Germline assignment: CDR1 SNHLY and CDR2 FYNNEI.

This sequence joins TRBV14 and TRBJ2-7, with D possibly being TRBD1 or TRBD2 (5 bases each). CDR1 is SGHDN, CDR2 FVKESK, per germline. This CDR3 has 15 amino acids. Trimming took 2 bases from V and 4 from J, leaving 15 bases between them. The CDR3 bases are TGTGCCAGCAGCCAACAGGGAGCCTTAATATACGAGCAGTACTTC. Protein product: CASSQQGALIYEQYF.

The genes are TRBV6-5 and TRBJ1-1, with D possibly TRBD1 on 6 matching bases. This CDR3 comprises 12 residues. CDR1 is MNHEY and CDR2 is SVGAGI in the germline V gene. V shed 4 bases and J shed 4 bases, with 7 bases lying between them. CDR3 in DNA: TGTGCCAGCAGTTCACAGGGCACTGAAGCTTTCTTT. Translating gives CASSSQGTEAFF.

To note about this clone: The junction does not match germline at one end; this may be a read error. The rearrangement joins TRBV7-7 to TRBJ2-5, with 16 bases aligning to TRBD2. Germline V gene lookup returns CDR1 SSHAT and CDR2 FNYEAQ (reference sequence). This CDR3 region has 16 residues. In DNA, the CDR3 is TGTGCTAGCAGCTTGGGGACTAGCGGGAGGGGCGAGACCCAGTACTTC. It yields the protein CASSLGTSGRGETQYF.

The CDR3 loop is CASSQGGGYTF. CDR3 coding DNA: TGTGCCAGCAGTCAGGGAGGTGGCTACACCTTC. The rearrangement joins TRBV2 to TRBJ1-2; D perhaps matches TRBD1 (5 bases). This CDR3 contains 11 residues. Trimming pared 5 bases from V and 7 bases from J, leaving 8 bases between. The germline V gene has CDR1 SNHLY and CDR2 FYNNEI.

The J gene is TRBJ2-7, the V gene TRBV27, with 8 bases lining up with TRBD2. Germline CDR1 is MNHEY and CDR2 is SMNVEV (reference sequence). This CDR3 is 13 amino acids long. Losses at the gene ends were 8 bases for V and 6 bases for J; bases not matched to a gene: 9. Here the CDR3 reads CASSPAGRGEQYF. The CDR3 region has the DNA TGTGCCAGCTCTCCTGCCGGGAGGGGCGAGCAGTACTTC.

V usage is TRBV6-5 and J usage is TRBJ2-3; 9 bases align to TRBD1. The V gene's germline CDR1 is MNHEY and CDR2 SVGAGI. Losses at the gene ends were 4 bases for V and 0 bases for J; bases not matched to a gene: 5. There are 16 residues in the CDR3. The chain's CDR3 is CASSSWDRESTDTQYF. CDR3 nucleotide sequence: TGTGCCAGCAGTTCCTGGGACAGGGAAAGCACAGATACGCAGTATTTT.

This clone is a singleton in its sample. This sequence joins TRBV5-1 and TRBJ2-7; D is unresolved. Germline lookup yields CDR1 SGHRS and CDR2 YFSETQ. The CDR3 consists of 13 residues. Between the trimmed V and J ends, which lost 0 bases and 0 bases, there was a span of 4 bases. CDR3 in amino acids: CASSLESSYEQYF. In nucleotides, the CDR3 is TGCGCCAGCAGCTTGGAAAGCTCCTACGAGCAGTACTTC.

V and J are TRBV7-2 and TRBJ2-1, with a weak D call TRBD2 (6 bases). CDR1 and CDR2 from the germline V gene are SGHTA and FQGNSA. V was shortened by 5 bases and J by 0 bases, with 20 bases between the two germline ends. The CDR3 is 18 residues long. The CDR3: CASSPSPPGLSSYNEQFF. The CDR3 coding sequence is TGTGCCAGCAGCCCGTCACCCCCGGGACTCAGCTCCTACAATGAGCAGTTCTTC.

V gene TRBV6-1 combines with J gene TRBJ1-5, with a tentative D call TRBD1 (5 bases). The CDR3 runs 14 residues. The V and J ends lost 2 bases and 9 bases respectively, with 14 bases between them. Germline CDR1 is MNHNS and CDR2 is SASEGT. CDR3 loop: CASSEFLGVAPQHF. For the CDR3, the DNA is TGTGCCAGCAGTGAATTTTTGGGGGTGGCGCCCCAGCATTTT.

J is TRBJ1-6 and V is TRBV18; 7 bases map to TRBD1. Germline V lookup: CDR1 KGHSH, CDR2 LQKENI. V dropped 4 bases and J dropped 10; count of bases not matched to a gene: 7. The CDR3 loop spans 14 amino acids. CDR3: CASSLTTGNSPLHF. The CDR3 nucleotides are TGTGCCAGCTCACTCACGACAGGGAACTCACCCCTCCACTTT.

The chain combines TRBV4-1 with TRBJ1-2, with no clear D. V gave up 1 base and J gave up 2 bases, with 5 bases separating them. From germline, CDR1 is MGHRA and CDR2 YSYEKL. The CDR3 sequence is 13 residues long. The CDR3 region has the DNA TGCGCCAGCAGCCAAGGTCTAAACTATGGCTACACCTTC. Residues: CASSQGLNYGYTF.

A note on this clone: The junction departs from germline at one end; a sequencing error may be responsible. The genes are TRBV27 and TRBJ2-2; 13 nucleotides line up with TRBD2. CDR1 is MNHEY, CDR2 SMNVEV, per germline (reference sequence). The CDR3 has 17 amino acids. The CDR3 DNA reads TGTGCCAGCAGTTTGGCGCGGACTAGCGGGGGAGTCGGGGAGTTACTTTTT. Amino acid sequence: CASSLARTSGGVGELLF.

The V and J genes are TRBV19 and TRBJ1-2; D not certain. Germline V gives CDR1 LNHDA, CDR2 SQIVND (reference sequence). Trimming removed 3 bases at V and 7 bases at J, with 9 bases between. This CDR3 has 12 amino acids. CDR3 coding DNA: TGTGCCAGTAGTATTCCCGTAGGTGGCTACACCTTC. Translated, it gives CASSIPVGGYTF.

This sequence joins TRBV7-2 and TRBJ2-7, with a tentative D call TRBD2 (6 bases). V was pared by 5 bases and J by 6 bases, with 20 bases between. CDR1 is SGHTA and CDR2 is FQGNSA in the germline V gene. This CDR3 has 15 amino acids. CDR3 amino acids: CASSPLLTRPGEQYF. CDR3 sequence (DNA): TGTGCCAGCAGCCCCCTCCTGACTAGGCCGGGCGAGCAGTACTTC.

The CDR3 DNA follows: TGTGCCAGCAGCTCCCGGCGAGCCGGGCGCAATCAGCCCCAGCATTTT. Its protein product is CASSSRRAGRNQPQHF. The genes are TRBV21-1 and TRBJ1-5. TRBV21-1 represents a pseudogene. The CDR3 has 16 residues.

V usage is TRBV7-3 and J usage is TRBJ2-1; 9 bases map to TRBD2. There are 14 residues in the CDR3. Per the germline V gene, CDR1 is SGHTA and CDR2 is FQGTGA. The trim removed 3 bases at V and 10 bases at J, leaving 7 bases unmatched. DNA of the CDR3: TGTGCCAGCAGCTTTAGCGGGAGCTCAGGAGAGCAGTTCTTC. It is translated as CASSFSGSSGEQFF. The whole variable domain, filled in from reference TRBV7-3 and TRBJ2-1, reads GAGVSQTPSNKVTEKGKYVELRCDPISGHTALYWYRQSLGQGPEFLIYFQGTGAADDSGLPNDRFFAVRPEGSVSTLKIQRTERGDSAVYLCASSFSGSSGEQFFGPGTRLTVL.

This chain uses TRBV6-5 with TRBJ2-7, with 8 bases aligning to TRBD2. The V gene's germline CDR1 is MNHEY and CDR2 SVGAGI. This CDR3 spans 13 amino acids. With 10 bases clipped from V and 2 bases from J, the junction kept 7 bases outside the gene matches. The CDR3 reads CAITAGGPYEQYF. CDR3 in DNA: TGTGCCATCACGGCGGGGGGTCCCTACGAGCAGTACTTC.